These 30 T cell receptor beta chains share one sample of origin, sequenced in a study of T-cell memory formation after mild COVID-19. From the 5' RACE reads, TCRdb called clonotypes with MiXCR, one entry per CDR3 protein. The data hold around 300,000 distinct CDR3 sequences, with approximately 7.6% observed a single time. Sequenced: PBMCs or a T cell subset sorted from them (not recorded which). Receptor source: a man aged 18 to 29 who had mild COVID-19 (a few samples of this study predate the infection). Cell type and time point are not known.

The rearrangement links TRBV7-2 to TRBJ2-3; 7 bases align to TRBD2. Germline values: CDR1 SGHTA, CDR2 FQGNSA. This CDR3 has 16 residues. With V trimmed by 5 bases and J by 8 bases, 16 bases remained unmatched. The CDR3 sequence: CASSLTNPGLQSTQYF. In DNA form, the CDR3 reads TGTGCCAGCAGCCTCACCAACCCGGGACTACAGAGTACGCAGTATTTT.

The chain carries TRBV5-1 and TRBJ2-7; possibly TRBD2 for D (6 bases). The germline CDR1 and CDR2 sequences are SGHRS and YFSETQ. The ends were cut back, 4 bases at V and 3 bases at J, with 8 bases in the middle. The CDR3 has 12 residues. The DNA for the CDR3 is TGCGCCAGCAGCCGGGACTTCTACGAGCAGTACTTC. As protein: CASSRDFYEQYF.

This clonotype has just a few counts. The chain uses TRBV20-1 and TRBJ2-1; 7 positions match TRBD2. The trim removed 6 bases at V and 4 bases at J, leaving 9 bases unmatched. This CDR3 region has 14 residues. Germline V gene lookup returns CDR1 DFQATT and CDR2 SNEGSKA (reference sequence). The CDR3 region is CSAGGLGDYNEQFF. DNA of the CDR3: TGCAGTGCGGGGGGGTTAGGAGATTACAATGAGCAGTTCTTC.

The sample holds many counts of this clonotype. The V and J genes are TRBV10-2 and TRBJ2-1; the D gene is possibly TRBD2 (6 bases). The length of the CDR3 is 16 residues. Germline lookup yields CDR1 WSHSY and CDR2 SAAADI. Trimming cost V 3 bases and J 12 bases, with 24 bases left between them. The CDR3 spells CASSDPSWLARRGQFF. CDR3 DNA sequence: TGCGCCAGCAGTGACCCCTCCTGGCTAGCCCGGCGGGGGCAGTTCTTC.

This clonotype occurred a few times. V gene TRBV6-2 or TRBV6-3 combines with J gene TRBJ2-7; TRBD1 matches 11 bases. V dropped 5 bases and J dropped 1; count of bases not matched to a gene: 4. The CDR3 spans 15 residues. Germline CDR1 MNHEY, CDR2 SVGEGT. The CDR3 DNA reads TGTGCCAGCAGTGACGGGACAGGGGGTTCCTACGAGCAGTACTTC. It codes for CASSDGTGGSYEQYF.

This clonotype came up a few times. The chain employs TRBV19 and TRBJ2-1; 13 bases align to TRBD2. The CDR3 length is 15 residues. Looked up from germline, CDR1 is LNHDA and CDR2 is SQIVND (reference sequence). The trim removed 9 bases at V and 8 bases at J, leaving 10 bases unmatched. This chain's CDR3 is CASQGTSGGAYEQFF. As DNA, the CDR3 is TGTGCCAGCCAGGGAACTAGCGGGGGGGCCTATGAGCAGTTCTTC.

The rearrangement joins TRBV12-3 or TRBV12-4 to TRBJ2-5; the D is unclear. The CDR3 sequence is 12 residues long. Deletions cut 4 bases from V and 6 bases from J, with 9 bases between. CDR3 sequence: CASSSARQTQYF. For the CDR3, the DNA is TGTGCCAGCAGTTCCGCACGCCAGACCCAGTACTTC.

The chain combines TRBV7-9 with TRBJ2-5; D remains unclear. The CDR3 sequence is 14 residues long. The germline V gene encodes CDR1 SEHNR and CDR2 FQNEAQ (reference sequence). V gave up 1 base and J gave up 0 bases, with 6 bases separating them. The CDR3 DNA reads as TGTGCCAGCAGCTTAGTCGAGGACCAAGAGACCCAGTACTTC. Translated: CASSLVEDQETQYF.

This clonotype has just a few counts. The V gene is TRBV6-5, the J gene TRBJ2-2; D ambiguous. Germline CDR1 and CDR2: MNHEY and SVGAGI. This CDR3 has 15 amino acids. V was shortened by 8 bases and J by 4 bases, with 17 bases between the two germline ends. CDR3 sequence reads: CASLDPSWGTGELFF. The CDR3 DNA reads as TGTGCCAGCCTCGACCCTAGTTGGGGCACCGGGGAGCTGTTTTTT.

This clonotype has more than one count but fewer than ten. J is TRBJ1-1 and V is TRBV18, with 7 positions matching TRBD1. The CDR3 is made up of 13 amino acids. Trimming took 0 bases from V and 7 from J; bases not matched to a gene: 2. CDR1 KGHSH and CDR2 LQKENI come from the germline V gene. The CDR3 nucleotides read TGTGCCAGCTCACCACCGGGGACAGTTGAAGCTTTCTTT. Residues: CASSPPGTVEAFF.

This clonotype was counted ten times or more. V gene TRBV20-1 combines with J gene TRBJ2-7, with 14 bases lining up with TRBD2. Germline V gives CDR1 DFQATT, CDR2 SNEGSKA (reference sequence). This CDR3 is built from 17 residues. J lost 7 bases, V lost 0 bases, and 11 bases had no gene match. In nucleotides, the CDR3 is TGCAGTGCTAGAGATCGAGGGACTAGCGGGGGCTGGAGGGAGCAGTACGTC. It translates to CSARDRGTSGGWREQYV.

In this sample, this clonotype turned up many times. The chain links TRBV12-3 or TRBV12-4 to TRBJ2-3, with TRBD2 identical over 16 bases. The CDR3 contains 19 residues. With V trimmed by 7 bases and J by 1 base, 11 bases remained unmatched. CDR3 sequence (DNA): TGTGCCAGCACCTCCGTGGGGACTAGCGGGGGGGTCGGCACAGATACGCAGTATTTT. As protein: CASTSVGTSGGVGTDTQYF.

This clonotype was picked up many times. The rearrangement joins TRBV20-1 to TRBJ2-4, with a weak D call TRBD1 (5 bases). CDR1 DFQATT and CDR2 SNEGSKA come from the germline V gene (reference sequence). The CDR3 length is 15 residues. V was cut by 1 base and J by 0 bases, with 10 bases left in between. CDR3 protein: CSARVMGLAKNIQYF. The DNA of the CDR3 is TGCAGTGCTAGAGTCATGGGGCTAGCCAAAAACATTCAGTACTTC.

V and J are TRBV4-2 and TRBJ1-1; 8 bases fit TRBD1. J lost 3 bases, V lost 3 bases, and 9 bases had no gene match. Germline V gives CDR1 LGHNA, CDR2 YNFKEQ. This CDR3 is 16 amino acids long. The CDR3 sequence is CASSHPTGESYTEAFF. In nucleotides, the CDR3 is TGTGCCAGCAGCCACCCGACAGGGGAATCGTACACTGAAGCTTTCTTT.

This clonotype has more than one count but fewer than ten. This chain links TRBV7-2 with TRBJ2-7; 9 bases align to TRBD1. The CDR3 has 15 amino acids. Germline CDR1 is SGHTA and CDR2 is FQGNSA. V shed 4 bases, J shed 6 bases, and the junction held 10 bases outside the gene matches. CDR3 protein: CASSSPGTGIAEQYF. The CDR3 DNA reads TGTGCCAGCAGCTCCCCCGGGACAGGGATCGCCGAGCAGTACTTC.

This clonotype has a handful of counts. The chain links TRBV9 to TRBJ2-7; 11 nucleotides match TRBD1. The length of the CDR3 is 15 residues. Germline CDR1 SGDLS, CDR2 YYNGEE. The J segment lost 2 bases and the V segment lost 0 bases, leaving 1 base of the junction unmatched. CDR3 in amino acids: CASSVGDRGTYEQYF. CDR3 DNA: TGTGCCAGCAGCGTAGGGGACAGGGGGACCTACGAGCAGTACTTC. Together with reference TRBV9 and TRBJ2-7, the CDR3 gives the full variable domain: DSGVTQTPKHLITATGQRVTLRCSPRSGDLSVYWYQQSLDQGLQFLIQYYNGEERAKGNILERFSAQQFPDLHSELNLSSLELGDSALYFCASSVGDRGTYEQYFGPGTRLTVT.

This clonotype was seen only a few times. This chain uses TRBV6-5 with TRBJ1-1; D not resolved. Trimming removed 1 base from V and 4 bases from J, with 7 bases in between. The CDR3 length is 13 residues. CDR1 is MNHEY and CDR2 is SVGAGI in the germline V gene. CDR3 sequence reads: CASSYLRGTEAFF. CDR3 sequence (DNA): TGTGCCAGCAGTTACTTACGCGGCACTGAAGCTTTCTTT.

This clonotype came up a few times. This sequence joins TRBV11-2 and TRBJ2-3, with 8 bases matching TRBD2. This CDR3 comprises 17 residues. J gave up 2 bases and V 1 base, and 8 bases lay outside the gene matches. In germline, CDR1 is SGHAT, CDR2 FQNNGV. CDR3 in DNA: TGTGCCAGCAGCTTAGGGACCACTAGCGGTTACACAGATACGCAGTATTTT. Its translation is CASSLGTTSGYTDTQYF.

This sequence joins TRBV7-2 and TRBJ1-2; TRBD1 agrees at 7 bases. Germline V CDR1 and CDR2: SGHTA, FQGNSA. The CDR3 is made up of 15 amino acids. J was trimmed by 1 base and V by 1 base; bases with no gene match: 3. CDR3 nucleotide sequence: TGTGCCAGCAGCTTAGGGGGACAGCTTAACTATGGCTACACCTTC. Protein product: CASSLGGQLNYGYTF.

The CDR3: CASSVQGGTDTQYF. DNA of the CDR3: TGTGCCAGCAGCGTACAGGGGGGCACAGATACGCAGTATTTT. The V call is TRBV7-9, the J call TRBJ2-3; the match to TRBD1 covers 8 bases. The CDR3 extends over 14 amino acids. CDR1 is SEHNR, CDR2 FQNEAQ, per germline (reference sequence). Trimming cost V 5 bases and J 1 base; bases outside gene matches: 2.

The rearrangement links TRBV14 to TRBJ2-3; D remains unclear. Looked up from germline, CDR1 is SGHDN and CDR2 is FVKESK. The CDR3 is 14 amino acids. With 4 bases removed from V and 2 bases from J, the gap between germline ends came to 10 bases. The CDR3 protein is CASSPRTFTDTQYF. The DNA of the CDR3 is TGTGCCAGCAGCCCTCGGACCTTCACAGATACGCAGTATTTT.

This sequence joins TRBV19 and TRBJ1-5; D gene uncertain. Trimming took off 1 base at V and 0 bases at J, with 4 bases between the two ends. The germline CDR1 and CDR2 sequences are LNHDA and SQIVND (reference sequence). The CDR3 spans 14 residues. The CDR3 reads CASSIVGSNQPQHF. The DNA of the CDR3 is TGTGCCAGTAGTATAGTTGGTAGCAATCAGCCCCAGCATTTT.

This clonotype has more than one count but fewer than ten. This sequence joins TRBV7-3 and TRBJ1-1, with a weak D call TRBD1 (5 bases). The CDR3 consists of 15 residues. Germline loops: CDR1 SGHTA, CDR2 FQGTGA. V was pared by 3 bases and J by 4 bases, with 15 bases between. The CDR3 nucleotides are TGTGCCAGCAGCTTTTCGATGGGGGTGGTCACTGAAGCTTTCTTT. As protein: CASSFSMGVVTEAFF.

The chain employs TRBV9 and TRBJ2-5; a possible D gene is TRBD1 (6 bases). The CDR3 contains 13 residues. CDR1 SGDLS and CDR2 YYNGEE come from the germline V gene. With 0 bases removed from V and 5 bases from J, the gap between germline ends came to 8 bases. The CDR3 coding sequence is TGTGCCAGCAGCGTAGGGGGGCGGGAGACCCAGTACTTC. Its translation: CASSVGGRETQYF.

The genes are TRBV4-3 and TRBJ2-1, with 9 positions matching TRBD2. This CDR3 contains 16 residues. V lost 2 bases and J lost 10; bases outside the gene matches: 12. Germline lookup yields CDR1 LGHNA and CDR2 YSLEER. The CDR3 here is CASSQSGPAGGREQFF. The CDR3 DNA reads as TGCGCCAGCAGCCAATCCGGGCCTGCGGGGGGGCGCGAGCAGTTCTTC.

This clonotype was observed a handful of times. The chain couples TRBV6-5 to TRBJ1-5; weak D call: TRBD1 (6 bases). The germline V gene encodes CDR1 MNHEY and CDR2 SVGAGI. The CDR3 is 15 residues long. The V end was cut by 6 bases, the J end by 4 bases, with 16 bases between. The CDR3 loop reads CASRLQGPRNQPQHF. The CDR3 DNA reads TGTGCCAGCAGATTACAGGGACCTAGGAATCAGCCCCAGCATTTT.

This clonotype was seen many times. This chain links TRBV7-8 with TRBJ2-2; D is ambiguous. The CDR3 length is 13 residues. Per the germline V gene, CDR1 is SGHVS and CDR2 is FQNEAQ. V lost 4 bases, J lost 2 bases, and 5 bases lay in between. This CDR3 is CASSSSNTGELFF. The CDR3 DNA reads as TGTGCCAGCAGCTCCAGCAACACCGGGGAGCTGTTTTTT.

This clonotype was detected only a few times. The chain joins TRBV9 to TRBJ1-2, with D tentatively TRBD1 (5 bases). V gave up 0 bases and J gave up 3 bases, with 12 bases separating them. Germline CDR1 SGDLS, CDR2 YYNGEE. The CDR3 covers 15 residues. The CDR3 sequence: CASSVAHGGHYGYTF. The CDR3 DNA is TGTGCCAGCAGCGTAGCTCATGGGGGACACTATGGCTACACCTTC.

This clonotype was seen a few times. The chain employs TRBV5-1 and TRBJ1-1, with TRBD1 matching over 9 bases. Germline V gene lookup returns CDR1 SGHRS and CDR2 YFSETQ. Unmatched junction bases numbered 2, after V lost 2 bases and J lost 0 bases. This CDR3 region has 15 residues. The DNA for the CDR3 is TGCGCCAGCAGCTTCCGACAGGGGGTGAACACTGAAGCTTTCTTT. It translates to CASSFRQGVNTEAFF.

This chain links TRBV24-1 with TRBJ1-5, with D perhaps matching TRBD1 (6 bases). V lost 3 bases to trimming and J lost 9 bases, with 14 bases between them. This CDR3 region has 14 residues. Looked up from germline, CDR1 is KGHDR and CDR2 is SFDVKD. This chain's CDR3 is CATSDRDTSGPQHF. The CDR3 DNA sequence: TGTGCCACCAGTGATCGGGACACATCGGGGCCCCAGCATTTT.